The next 2 T cell receptor beta chains were all read from a single sample in a study of cytomegalovirus exposure and HLA in healthy donors. Sequencing used immunoSEQ multiplex PCR; TCRdb keeps in-frame clones, though not all of them. The sample consists of roughly 300,000 clones, around 86% of them appearing once. Source material: PBMCs. All receptors derive from a woman younger than 35 in good health and CMV-seronegative.

The CDR3 DNA follows: TGTGCCAGCAGTTACTCGTCGCGGGGTGCTCAGCCCCAGCATTTT. Its protein is CASSYSSRGAQPQHF. This chain uses TRBV6-5 with TRBJ1-5; D gene unclear. V lost 0 bases and J lost 6, with 12 bases in between. Germline V gene sequence: CDR1 MNHEY, CDR2 SVGAGI. CDR3 size: 15 residues.

This chain joins TRBV27 and TRBJ2-7; 7 bases align to TRBD1. J lost 3 bases, V lost 4 bases, and 3 bases had no gene match. This CDR3 region has 13 residues. Looked up from germline, CDR1 is MNHEY and CDR2 is SMNVEV (reference sequence). The CDR3 nucleotides are TGTGCCAGCAGTTCACACAGGGGCTACGAGCAGTACTTC. This gives the protein CASSSHRGYEQYF.